A selection of T cell receptor beta chains follows, all from one sample in a study of T cell repertoires in cytomegalovirus infection. From the reads, TCRdb called clonotypes with MiXCR, one entry per CDR3 protein. The table records over 300,000 distinct CDR3 sequences, about a sixth of them present only once. Sequenced material: PBMCs. These receptors were collected from a human donor in good health (CMV status not recorded). Some clones in this sample may be carry-over from other donors' samples. The CDR3 runs from the conserved cysteine through the conserved F or W. D genes are given only for firm matches. Not every row has a clone size; where given, it reads once, few, many or a size class.

clone size,V gene,D gene,J gene,CDR3 DNA,CDR3 protein
.,TRBV5-1,.,TRBJ1-4,TGCGCCAGCAGCTCGACATCAACGGATGAAAAACTGTTTTTT,CASSSTSTDEKLFF
.,TRBV9,.,TRBJ2-3,TGTGCCAGCAGCGGTACAGGGGAGGTCACATATACGCAGTATTTT,CASSGTGEVTYTQYF
.,TRBV28,.,TRBJ1-5,TGTGCCAGCAGTTTAATGGTGCCAGCCGGGTCACAGCGTTTT,CASSLMVPAGSQRF
few,TRBV4-2,.,TRBJ2-7,TGTGCCAGCAGCCAAGCAACGGGCCGGGACACGATCTACGAGCAGTACTTC,CASSQATGRDTIYEQYF
.,TRBV6-4,.,TRBJ2-1,TGTGCCAGCAGTCCTCAGGGTCCTGGCAATGAGCAGTTCTTC,CASSPQGPGNEQFF
.,TRBV5-1,.,TRBJ2-1,TGCGCCACCACCACCGCCCCAGGAGGATTAGATGAGCAGTTCTTC,CATTTAPGGLDEQFF
.,TRBV14,TRBD2,TRBJ2-1,TGTGCCAGCAGCCAGATTGGTAGCGGGGACAATGAGCAGTTCTTC,CASSQIGSGDNEQFF
.,TRBV2,.,TRBJ2-5,TGTGCCAGCAGTGAAAGGGCAGCTAACCTAGAGACCCAGTACTTC,CASSERAANLETQYF
.,TRBV13,.,TRBJ2-2,TGTGCCAGCAGCCAGACTACAGTGGGGGAGCTGTTTTTT,CASSQTTVGELFF
.,TRBV2,TRBD2,TRBJ2-1,TGTGCCAGCAGTAGGTCCCTAGCGGGGGAGCTCAATGAGCAGTTCTTC,CASSRSLAGELNEQFF